These 11 T cell receptor beta chains originate from one sample sequenced in a study of CD8 T cells in ankylosing spondylitis. Via MiXCR, TCRdb re-called the 5' RACE reads, giving one row per CDR3 protein. The profile shows approximately 260,000 distinct CDR3 sequences, 8% to 9.5% of them singletons. Source material: blood, either unsorted or a sorted T cell fraction (not recorded which). The receptors here all came from a male donor with ankylosing spondylitis or in good health (not recorded which).

This clonotype was seen at least ten times. The chain has TRBV21-1 and TRBJ2-7; whether TRBD1, the table's D call, matches the DNA was not checked. TRBV21-1 is shown as a pseudogene. The CDR3 is 14 amino acids. The CDR3 sequence: CASSKAKDRDEQYF. CDR3 in DNA: TGTGCCAGCAGCAAAGCAAAGGACAGGGACGAGCAGTACTTC.

This clonotype was recorded at least ten times. This chain links TRBV7-8 with TRBJ2-1; 12 nucleotides match TRBD2. There are 14 residues in the CDR3. After removal of 6 bases from V and 7 bases from J, the junction contained 4 bases not matched to a gene. CDR1 is SGHVS and CDR2 is FQNEAQ in the germline V gene. The CDR3 is CASRAGTSGNEQFF. Here the CDR3 DNA reads TGTGCCAGCAGGGCCGGGACTAGCGGGAATGAGCAGTTCTTC.

In its sample, this clonotype was seen many times. In DNA form, the CDR3 reads TGTGCCAGCAGCGATCGACAGCGACCCAACACCGGGGAGCTGTTTTTT. This gives the protein CASSDRQRPNTGELFF. The V call is TRBV12-3 or TRBV12-4, the J call TRBJ2-2; D possibly corresponds to TRBD1 (5 bases). Trimming removed 6 bases at V and 2 bases at J, with 16 bases between. The CDR3 has 16 residues.

This clonotype occurred many times. The chain combines TRBV2 with TRBJ2-1; D is undetermined. CDR1 is SNHLY and CDR2 is FYNNEI in the germline V gene. The CDR3 sequence is 13 residues long. The germline V and J ends were trimmed by 1 base and 8 bases, with 9 bases remaining between them. The chain's CDR3 is CASSEDHGDEQFF. CDR3 nucleotide sequence: TGTGCCAGCAGTGAAGATCATGGCGATGAGCAGTTCTTC.

The table lists this clonotype with a few counts. This could be a read error, since a much larger clone is one nucleotide away. The gene calls are TRBV7-2 and TRBJ1-2, with D possibly matching TRBD1 (6 bases). The CDR3 consists of 13 residues. The germline V gene has CDR1 SGHTA and CDR2 FQGNSA. CDR3: CASSSGTIDGYPF. The CDR3 DNA sequence: TGTGCCAGCAGTTCCGGGACAATAGACGGCTACCCCTTC.

This clonotype occurred many times. The rearrangement links TRBV5-4 to TRBJ1-2; TRBD1 matches at 7 bases. The V segment lost 2 bases and the J segment 6 bases; nucleotides outside the gene matches: 4. Germline V gene data show CDR1 as SGHNT and CDR2 as YYREEE (reference sequence). This CDR3 is 13 amino acids long. CDR3 residues: CASSLQGMHGYTF. CDR3 coding DNA: TGTGCCAGCAGCTTACAGGGGATGCATGGCTACACCTTC.

Worth noting for this clonotype: A much larger clone is a single base away; this may be a read error. The chain joins TRBV3-1 to TRBJ2-7; D assignment may be TRBD1 or TRBD2 (5 bases each). CDR1 and CDR2 (germline): LGHDT, YNNKEL (reference sequence). This CDR3 has 15 amino acids. CDR3 loop: CASCQDRGRSYEQYF. The DNA of the CDR3 is TGTGCCAGCTGCCAAGATCGGGGACGGTCCTACGAGCAGTACTTC.

This clonotype has a count of ten or more. The chain carries TRBV6-5 and TRBJ2-2; D perhaps matches TRBD2 (7 bases). This CDR3 has 16 amino acids. V dropped 4 bases and J dropped 5 bases, with 17 bases sitting between them. Germline-derived CDR1 and CDR2 are MNHEY and SVGAGI. Here the CDR3 DNA reads TGTGCCAGCAGTTCCGAGAGGGGGGGTTCAACCGGGGAGCTGTTTTTT. Its protein product is CASSSERGGSTGELFF.

This clonotype has a count of ten or more. The chain has TRBV29-1 and TRBJ2-7; D call uncertain. V gave up 6 bases and J gave up 4 bases, with 10 bases separating them. Germline-derived CDR1 and CDR2 are SQVTM and ANQGSEA. This CDR3 contains 11 residues. CDR3 sequence reads: CSVRQKYEQYF. CDR3 DNA sequence: TGCAGCGTGCGGCAGAAGTACGAGCAGTACTTC.

Many counts were recorded for this clonotype. V and J are TRBV28 and TRBJ1-2; D is possibly TRBD1 (5 bases). CDR3 size: 14 residues. The germline V gene encodes CDR1 MDHEN and CDR2 SYDVKM. V gave up 5 bases and J gave up 4 bases, with 14 bases separating them. CDR3: CASSTQGVVYGYTF. The CDR3, as DNA: TGTGCCAGCAGTACCCAGGGTGTCGTCTATGGCTACACCTTC.

This clonotype was counted many times. This chain joins TRBV5-1 and TRBJ1-6, with D perhaps matching TRBD1 (5 bases). The CDR3 runs 15 residues. Germline loops: CDR1 SGHRS, CDR2 YFSETQ. Trimming left V 0 bases short and J 7 bases short, with 11 bases between. The CDR3 DNA is TGCGCCAGCAGCTTGGTGCGGGGGACGAATTCACCCCTCCACTTT. It yields the protein CASSLVRGTNSPLHF.